This TCR beta chain was sequenced during a study of cytomegalovirus exposure and HLA in healthy donors. Points from the study as a whole: In terms of immune exposure information, only CMV serostatus was available. A later analysis linked a missense DCLRE1C variant to TCR beta V- and J-gene trimming.

On this clone itself: Its antigen is unknown.

13 Jbeta primers and 60 Vbeta primers were used for the PCR. Clones were sequenced by immunoSEQ multiplex PCR, and TCRdb holds only the in-frame ones, with some missing. Of over 110,000 clones detected, around 80% appear once; the ten largest clones hold roughly 1.2%. The TCR originated in a male donor in good health and CMV-seropositive. The sequenced sample was PBMCs.

In nucleotides, the CDR3 is TGTGCCAGCAGCAACAGCGGGTACAATGAGCAGTTCTTC. As protein: CASSNSGYNEQFF. The chain couples TRBV7-8 to TRBJ2-1; a possible D gene is TRBD2 (6 bases). V was cut by 5 bases and J by 4 bases, with 9 bases left in between. This CDR3 contains 13 residues. Germline V lookup: CDR1 SGHVS, CDR2 FQNEAQ.